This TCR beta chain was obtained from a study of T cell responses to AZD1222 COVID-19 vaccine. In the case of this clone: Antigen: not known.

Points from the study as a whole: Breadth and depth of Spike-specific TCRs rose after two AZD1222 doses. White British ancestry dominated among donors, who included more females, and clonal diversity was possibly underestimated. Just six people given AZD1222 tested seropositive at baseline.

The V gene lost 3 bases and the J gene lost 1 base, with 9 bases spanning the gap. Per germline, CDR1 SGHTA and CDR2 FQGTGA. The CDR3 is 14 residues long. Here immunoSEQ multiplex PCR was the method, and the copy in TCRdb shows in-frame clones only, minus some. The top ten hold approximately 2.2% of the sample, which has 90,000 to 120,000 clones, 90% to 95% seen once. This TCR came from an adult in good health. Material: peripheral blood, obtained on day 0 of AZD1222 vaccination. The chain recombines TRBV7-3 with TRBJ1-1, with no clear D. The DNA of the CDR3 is TGTGCCAGCAGCTTGGACGGAGGGAACACTGAAGCTTTCTTT. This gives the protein CASSLDGGNTEAFF.